This T cell receptor (beta chain) was captured by sequencing in a study of radiation and T cells in renal cell carcinoma. Study-level points and caveats: In blood, top tumor clones expanded by 2 weeks, shrinking by 4. Without pretreatment biopsies, baseline tumor clonotype presence was undetermined.

Method: immunoSEQ multiplex PCR; TCRdb's copy keeps in-frame clones and lacks some. The table has around 170,000 clones, about 88% seen once. The time point here: blood 4 weeks post-SBRT, at nephrectomy. Treatment defined: 15 Gy SBRT to primary tumor, nephrectomy 4 weeks later. Nephrectomy followed 15 Gy stereotactic body radiation by 4 weeks. Regarding this clone: Its target is not known.

The sequencing used blood, collected from a patient whose treatment included radiotherapy and nephrectomy. This sequence was found in a woman between 50 and 59 years old with renal cell carcinoma.

The CDR3 reads CASRRSGGRNTEAFF. The DNA for the CDR3 is TGTGCCAGTAGGAGGTCAGGGGGAAGGAACACTGAAGCTTTCTTT. V and J are TRBV19 and TRBJ1-1, with 7 bases identical to TRBD1. The CDR3 is 15 residues long. Trimming removed 6 bases from V and 1 base from J; junction bases left unmatched: 8. The V gene's germline CDR1 is LNHDA and CDR2 SQIVND (reference sequence).